The 24 T cell receptor beta chains below come from one sample, sequenced in a study of shared clonotypes between healthy human individuals. Clones were read by immunoSEQ multiplex PCR, and TCRdb kept only the in-frame ones, dropping some. Of some 1.4 million clones in the sample, around 95% were seen once. The sample comprised naive CD4+ T cells sorted from blood. The subset: CD45RA+ positively selected. Source of these receptors: a man aged 25 to 45 in good health.

The rearrangement links TRBV2 to TRBJ2-5; 10 bases match TRBD2. The CDR3 is made up of 15 amino acids. CDR1 and CDR2 (germline): SNHLY, FYNNEI. V lost 4 bases to trimming and J lost 3 bases; unmatched junction nucleotides: 5. CDR3 residues: CASSVWLAGEETQYF. The CDR3, as DNA: TGTGCCAGCAGTGTGTGGCTAGCGGGGGAAGAGACCCAGTACTTC.

A remark on this clone: Other DNA variants within this sample encode the same CDR3. This chain joins TRBV29-1 and TRBJ2-7; tentative D call: TRBD2 (5 bases). CDR3 length: 12 residues. CDR1 SQVTM and CDR2 ANQGSEA come from the germline V gene. The V and J ends lost 5 bases and 0 bases respectively, with 8 bases between them. CDR3: CSVRTGSYEQYF. CDR3 coding DNA: TGCAGCGTTAGGACTGGCTCCTACGAGCAGTACTTC.

The chain uses TRBV6-1 and TRBJ1-2; D gene ambiguous. The germline V gene encodes CDR1 MNHNS and CDR2 SASEGT. The CDR3 has 13 amino acids. V gave up 7 bases and J gave up 5 bases, with 14 bases separating them. The CDR3 DNA follows: TGTGCCAGCAAGGGCACTGCCTTATATGGCTACACCTTC. This codes for CASKGTALYGYTF.

In this sample, this clone turned up once. The V gene is TRBV11-2, the J gene TRBJ2-2; 8 bases line up with TRBD2. Germline trimming cut 5 bases from V and 4 bases from J; bases unmatched to any gene: 3. This CDR3 contains 14 residues. Germline-derived CDR1 and CDR2 are SGHAT and FQNNGV. The CDR3 region is CASSIAGPTGELFF. The CDR3 nucleotides are TGTGCCAGCAGCATAGCGGGACCCACCGGGGAGCTGTTTTTT. Based on the CDR3 plus reference TRBV11-2 and TRBJ2-2, the full variable domain is EAGVAQSPRYKIIEKRQSVAFWCNPISGHATLYWYQQILGQGPKLLIQFQNNGVVDDSQLPKDRFSAERLKGVDSTLKIQPAKLEDSAVYLCASSIAGPTGELFFGEGSRLTVL.

The genes are TRBV11-2 and TRBJ2-1; D unresolved. Germline V gene sequence: CDR1 SGHAT, CDR2 FQNNGV. V gave up 1 base and J gave up 1 base, with 8 bases separating them. The CDR3 spans 15 residues. DNA for the CDR3: TGTGCCAGCAGCTTAGGCAGCATATCCTACAATGAGCAGTTCTTC. Translating gives CASSLGSISYNEQFF. The complete variable domain, with remaining parts taken from reference TRBV11-2 and TRBJ2-1, reads EAGVAQSPRYKIIEKRQSVAFWCNPISGHATLYWYQQILGQGPKLLIQFQNNGVVDDSQLPKDRFSAERLKGVDSTLKIQPAKLEDSAVYLCASSLGSISYNEQFFGPGTRLTVL.

The chain's CDR3 is CAISDPVLDTQYF. In DNA form, the CDR3 reads TGTGCCATCAGTGACCCCGTTTTGGATACGCAGTATTTT. This chain joins TRBV10-3 and TRBJ2-3; D not certain. This CDR3 has 13 amino acids. The V gene's germline CDR1 is ENHRY and CDR2 SYGVKD. Trimming took off 3 bases at V and 6 bases at J, with 10 bases between the two ends.

V is TRBV9 and J is TRBJ2-6; D uncertain. This CDR3 region has 13 residues. Germline values: CDR1 SGDLS, CDR2 YYNGEE. Trimming shortened V by 7 bases and J by 5 bases, and 10 bases separated the two germline ends. The CDR3 DNA follows: TGTGCCAGCTATCTAAGTCGGGCCAACGTCCTGACTTTC. Amino acid sequence: CASYLSRANVLTF.

This chain joins TRBV10-2 and TRBJ1-1, with D uncertain. Germline V gene lookup returns CDR1 WSHSY and CDR2 SAAADI. The V end was cut by 8 bases, the J end by 1 base, with 14 bases between. This CDR3 has 14 residues. In nucleotides, the CDR3 is TGCGCCAGCGGCGAGAGGCCTCGGAACACTGAAGCTTTCTTT. It yields the protein CASGERPRNTEAFF.

The CDR3 region is CASSQDRSTGPNQPQHF. CDR3 bases: TGCGCCAGCAGCCAAGATAGAAGTACAGGGCCCAATCAGCCCCAGCATTTT. The chain couples TRBV4-3 to TRBJ1-5, with D possibly TRBD1 on 6 matching bases. Germline V gene sequence: CDR1 LGHNA, CDR2 YSLEER. The CDR3 extends over 17 amino acids. Trimming removed 0 bases from V and 3 bases from J, with 15 bases in between.

This chain connects TRBV5-1 to TRBJ2-7; D may be TRBD1 (6 bases). Germline CDR1 and CDR2: SGHRS and YFSETQ. Trimming left V 0 bases short and J 0 bases short, with 10 bases between. The CDR3 has 15 amino acids. In nucleotides, the CDR3 is TGCGCCAGCAGCTTGGTGGACAGATTCTCCTACGAGCAGTACTTC. This translates into CASSLVDRFSYEQYF.

This chain links TRBV2 with TRBJ2-1; 10 bases fit TRBD2. J gave up 6 bases and V 9 bases, and 5 bases lay outside the gene matches. The CDR3 contains 13 residues. Germline loops: CDR1 SNHLY, CDR2 FYNNEI. The CDR3 loop is CARSGRGGNEQFF. CDR3 in DNA: TGTGCCAGAAGCGGGAGGGGTGGCAATGAGCAGTTCTTC.

The chain carries TRBV30 and TRBJ2-2; D gene uncertain. CDR3 size: 14 residues. Germline assignment: CDR1 GTSNPN and CDR2 SVGIG (reference sequence). The ends were cut back, 2 bases at V and 6 bases at J, with 13 bases in the middle. CDR3 sequence reads: CAWSRELTPGELFF. In DNA, the CDR3 is TGTGCCTGGAGTAGAGAGTTGACCCCCGGGGAGCTGTTTTTT.

V usage is TRBV5-1 and J usage is TRBJ1-2, with D perhaps TRBD1 (5 bases). From germline, CDR1 is SGHRS and CDR2 YFSETQ. Trimming left V 4 bases short and J 6 bases short, with 13 bases between. CDR3 length: 13 residues. The CDR3 DNA sequence: TGCGCCAGCAGCGGTCAGGGTGGGGATGGCTACACCTTC. It yields the protein CASSGQGGDGYTF.

This clone was counted once. This chain links TRBV9 with TRBJ2-1; TRBD1 matches at 10 bases. Germline V CDR1 and CDR2: SGDLS, YYNGEE. J was trimmed by 4 bases and V by 5 bases; bases with no gene match: 9. The length of the CDR3 is 16 residues. CDR3 sequence (DNA): TGTGCCAGCAGTGAACTCGACAGGGGGCCGTACAATGAGCAGTTCTTC. Translating gives CASSELDRGPYNEQFF.

The V and J genes are TRBV6-1 and TRBJ2-1, with 7 bases aligning to TRBD2. Trimming at V came to 2 bases and at J to 0 bases, leaving 10 bases not matched to a gene. Germline lookup yields CDR1 MNHNS and CDR2 SASEGT. This CDR3 is built from 18 residues. CDR3 DNA sequence: TGTGCCAGCAGTGAATTGGAGTTCGGGAGGAGCTCCTACAATGAGCAGTTCTTC. Its translation: CASSELEFGRSSYNEQFF.

The chain links TRBV9 to TRBJ1-3; D unresolved. The V and J ends lost 0 bases and 3 bases respectively, with 19 bases between them. Germline V gene data show CDR1 as SGDLS and CDR2 as YYNGEE. The CDR3 has 18 residues. The CDR3 region has the DNA TGTGCCAGCAGCGTAGCTATGGGCTCCCGCTTGGGTGGAAACACCATATATTTT. It specifies CASSVAMGSRLGGNTIYF.

The chain joins TRBV9 to TRBJ1-1; 9 bases are shared with TRBD1. This CDR3 comprises 16 residues. J lost 1 base, V lost 3 bases, and 7 bases had no gene match. In germline, CDR1 is SGDLS, CDR2 YYNGEE. The CDR3 region has the DNA TGTGCCAGCAGCGCGATCGACAGGGGGAAGAACACTGAAGCTTTCTTT. Translated: CASSAIDRGKNTEAFF. Combining the CDR3 with reference TRBV9 and TRBJ1-1 gives the whole variable domain DSGVTQTPKHLITATGQRVTLRCSPRSGDLSVYWYQQSLDQGLQFLIQYYNGEERAKGNILERFSAQQFPDLHSELNLSSLELGDSALYFCASSAIDRGKNTEAFFGQGTRLTVV.

As concerns this clone: The sample holds other DNA sequences that translate to the same CDR3. The chain combines TRBV7-2 with TRBJ2-7, with 13 bases that match TRBD2. The CDR3 is 14 amino acids. V dropped 5 bases and J dropped 4; count of bases not matched to a gene: 2. Per the germline V gene, CDR1 is SGHTA and CDR2 is FQGNSA. The DNA of the CDR3 is TGTGCCAGCAGCAGGACTAGCGGGAGTTACGAGCAGTACTTC. Translated, it gives CASSRTSGSYEQYF.

V and J are TRBV5-1 and TRBJ2-5; tentatively, D is TRBD1 (5 bases). There are 14 residues in the CDR3. V was trimmed by 3 bases and J by 1 base, leaving 10 bases between them. From germline, CDR1 is SGHRS and CDR2 YFSETQ. The CDR3 bases are TGCGCCAGCAGCTGGAGACAGACCCAAGAGACCCAGTACTTC. This translates into CASSWRQTQETQYF.

This chain connects TRBV10-2 to TRBJ1-5, with D tentatively TRBD1 (5 bases). CDR3 length: 15 amino acids. V was clipped by 0 bases and J by 3 bases, with 9 bases between them. CDR1 is WSHSY, CDR2 SAAADI, per germline. CDR3 amino acids: CASSESAGFNQPQHF. The CDR3 bases are TGCGCCAGCAGTGAGTCTGCAGGGTTCAATCAGCCCCAGCATTTT.

The gene calls are TRBV4-2 and TRBJ2-7; a possible D gene is TRBD1 (6 bases). V was cut by 2 bases and J by 1 base, with 9 bases left in between. CDR1 is LGHNA and CDR2 is YNFKEQ in the germline V gene. This CDR3 is built from 14 residues. The CDR3 loop reads CASSQRTDSYEQYF. DNA of the CDR3: TGTGCCAGCAGCCAACGGACAGATTCCTACGAGCAGTACTTC.

CDR3 nucleotides: TGTGCCAGCAGCGCCGGGGGGGACAGGGAGAACACTGAAGCTTTCTTT. Amino acid sequence: CASSAGGDRENTEAFF. The rearrangement joins TRBV11-3 to TRBJ1-1; 9 bases map to TRBD1. Germline lookup yields CDR1 SGHNT and CDR2 YENEEA. The ends lost 5 bases at V and 1 base at J; junction bases unmatched: 8. The CDR3 loop spans 16 amino acids.

This clone was picked up one time. The chain employs TRBV11-2 and TRBJ1-5, with D hard to call. The CDR3 covers 13 residues. Per the germline V gene, CDR1 is SGHAT and CDR2 is FQNNGV. Between the trimmed V and J ends, which lost 1 base and 12 bases, there was a span of 13 bases. The CDR3 is CASSLALAAYQHF. DNA of the CDR3: TGTGCCAGCAGCTTAGCATTGGCGGCCTACCAGCATTTT.

Note on this clone: This specimen includes other DNA sequences encoding the same CDR3. The chain has TRBV20-1 and TRBJ2-5; no clear D gene. The length of the CDR3 is 11 residues. Germline V gene lookup returns CDR1 DFQATT and CDR2 SNEGSKA (reference sequence). V was cut by 0 bases and J by 5 bases, with 4 bases left in between. CDR3 in DNA: TGCAGTGCTAGAGATGTTGAGACCCAGTACTTC. As protein: CSARDVETQYF.